One sample yielded the 22 T cell receptor beta chains listed below, sequenced in a study of radiation and T cells in renal cell carcinoma. The sample's time point: baseline pretreatment blood. Treatment specified: 15 Gy SBRT to primary tumor, nephrectomy 4 weeks later. This table comes from immunoSEQ multiplex PCR, and its TCRdb copy is limited to in-frame clones, with some not included. The sample lists about 150,000 clones; roughly 90% were seen once. The source was blood, collected from a patient whose treatment included radiotherapy and nephrectomy. These receptors were taken from a woman aged 45 to 65 with renal cell carcinoma.

The chain uses TRBV6-1 and TRBJ2-3; D perhaps matches TRBD1 (6 bases). The germline gives CDR1 MNHNS, CDR2 SASEGT. Trimming left V 1 base short and J 0 bases short, with 8 bases between. This CDR3 is 15 amino acids long. CDR3 sequence reads: CASSEDQGSTDTQYF. The CDR3 DNA reads TGTGCCAGCAGTGAAGACCAGGGGAGCACAGATACGCAGTATTTT.

The chain carries TRBV5-5 and TRBJ2-3, with D hard to call. Germline values: CDR1 SGHKS, CDR2 YYEKEE (reference sequence). V lost 4 bases, J lost 1 base, and 7 bases lay in between. This CDR3 spans 13 amino acids. DNA for the CDR3: TGTGCCAGCAGCCGCGATCGCACAGATACGCAGTATTTT. Its protein product is CASSRDRTDTQYF.

The CDR3: CASSPNEGSYEQYF. Written as DNA, the CDR3 is TGTGCCAGCAGCCCGAATGAGGGAAGCTACGAGCAGTACTTC. The chain has TRBV9 and TRBJ2-7; D is perhaps TRBD2 (5 bases). The CDR3 loop spans 14 amino acids. Trimming left V 4 bases short and J 3 bases short, with 14 bases between. CDR1 is SGDLS, CDR2 YYNGEE, per germline.

The CDR3 reads CASSQDGNFYGYTF. The CDR3 region has the DNA TGTGCCAGCAGCCAGGACGGGAATTTCTATGGCTACACCTTC. V usage is TRBV6-5 and J usage is TRBJ1-2, with D uncertain. The CDR3 sequence is 14 residues long. The ends were cut back, 6 bases at V and 4 bases at J, with 15 bases in the middle. The V gene's germline CDR1 is MNHEY and CDR2 SVGAGI.

This clone came up once. This rearrangement joins TRBV6-6 to TRBJ1-2; no clear D gene. Germline values: CDR1 MNHNY, CDR2 SVGAGI (reference sequence). The CDR3 covers 12 residues. The V gene lost 4 bases and the J gene lost 5 bases, with 8 bases spanning the gap. Written as DNA, the CDR3 is TGTGCCAGCAGTTCCAGGAGTTATGGCTACACCTTC. It encodes CASSSRSYGYTF.

The chain combines TRBV6-5 with TRBJ1-6; D is unclear. V dropped 10 bases and J dropped 0 bases, with 13 bases sitting between them. CDR1 and CDR2 from the germline V gene are MNHEY and SVGAGI. This CDR3 is 15 amino acids long. The CDR3, as DNA: TGTGCCATCAGAGAGAGAGGCTCCTATAATTCACCCCTCCACTTT. Translating gives CAIRERGSYNSPLHF.

This chain uses TRBV19 with TRBJ2-2; D might be TRBD2 (6 bases). The CDR3 has 16 amino acids. CDR1 is LNHDA and CDR2 is SQIVND in the germline V gene (reference sequence). V dropped 10 bases and J dropped 3 bases, with 21 bases sitting between them. The CDR3 region has the DNA TGTGCCACTAAAACGGCGGGGACGCTCGACACCGGGGAGCTGTTTTTT. Amino acids: CATKTAGTLDTGELFF.

This clone appeared once. This chain links TRBV4-1 with TRBJ1-1; D is ambiguous. Per germline, CDR1 MGHRA and CDR2 YSYEKL. CDR3 length: 15 residues. V dropped 0 bases and J dropped 3 bases, with 11 bases sitting between them. CDR3 in amino acids: CASSQDEGAYTEAFF. The CDR3 DNA is TGCGCCAGCAGCCAAGACGAGGGCGCGTACACTGAAGCTTTCTTT.

CDR3 nucleotides: TGTGCCAGCAGCCAAGGAACCATCTCACGAGCCAAAAACATTCAGTACTTC. Residues: CASSQGTISRAKNIQYF. The chain couples TRBV5-4 to TRBJ2-4; D is uncertain. This CDR3 spans 17 amino acids. Trimming took off 4 bases at V and 0 bases at J, with 17 bases between the two ends. From germline, CDR1 is SGHNT and CDR2 YYREEE (reference sequence).

The chain uses TRBV9 and TRBJ1-2; 7 bases are a match to TRBD1. Trimming cost V 0 bases and J 6 bases; bases outside gene matches: 8. Germline CDR1 and CDR2: SGDLS and YYNGEE. The CDR3 covers 15 residues. The CDR3 reads CASSVAGVTGNGYTF. In DNA, the CDR3 is TGTGCCAGCAGCGTAGCTGGGGTGACAGGGAATGGCTACACCTTC.

This clone was counted once. Sequence at one end of the junction differs from germline and may be a read error. V usage is TRBV5-5 and J usage is TRBJ2-7; a weak D match, TRBD2 (6 bases). This CDR3 contains 15 residues. Germline lookup yields CDR1 SGHKS and CDR2 YYEKEE (reference sequence). CDR3 sequence (DNA): TGCGCCAGCAGCCAAGGGGCTCGGGAGCCCTACGAGCAGTACTTC. This codes for CASSQGAREPYEQYF.

The chain combines TRBV6-1 with TRBJ2-7; D unclear. The V gene's germline CDR1 is MNHNS and CDR2 SASEGT. V was cut by 0 bases and J by 0 bases, with 9 bases left in between. The CDR3 is made up of 15 amino acids. CDR3 DNA sequence: TGTGCCAGCAGTGAAGCGGGTTCCAGCTCCTACGAGCAGTACTTC. Its protein product is CASSEAGSSSYEQYF.

The rearrangement uses TRBV15 and TRBJ2-2; D is possibly TRBD1 (5 bases). The CDR3 is 15 amino acids. The V end was cut by 0 bases, the J end by 5 bases, with 10 bases between. Per germline, CDR1 LNHNV and CDR2 YYDKDF (reference sequence). CDR3 coding DNA: TGTGCCACCAGCAGAGATTCTAAGGGGACCGGGGAGCTGTTTTTT. Encoded protein: CATSRDSKGTGELFF.

This sequence joins TRBV30 and TRBJ1-4, with 9 bases aligning to TRBD1. V lost 3 bases and J lost 7; bases outside the gene matches: 3. Germline V gene lookup returns CDR1 GTSNPN and CDR2 SVGIG (reference sequence). The CDR3 extends over 13 amino acids. The CDR3 bases are TGTGCCTGGAGGGACAGGGGATTTGAAAAACTGTTTTTT. Residues: CAWRDRGFEKLFF.

This clone is a singleton in its sample. The chain joins TRBV5-6 to TRBJ1-5; D is unresolved. The CDR3 has 14 amino acids. The V end lost 1 base, the J end lost 5 bases, and 10 bases lay between the germline ends. The germline V gene encodes CDR1 SGHDT and CDR2 YYEEEE. The CDR3 DNA reads TGTGCCAGCAGCTTGATGCGGGATCATCAGCCCCAGCATTTT. Residues: CASSLMRDHQPQHF.

The V and J genes are TRBV6-5 and TRBJ1-2; possible D gene TRBD1, 6 bases. Germline V lookup: CDR1 MNHEY, CDR2 SVGAGI. Trimming stripped 2 bases from V and 1 base from J, with 11 bases between. The CDR3 loop spans 15 amino acids. The CDR3 region is CASSYGGGSNYGYTF. The CDR3, as DNA: TGTGCCAGCAGTTACGGAGGGGGGAGTAACTATGGCTACACCTTC.

The chain employs TRBV18 and TRBJ1-4; D is possibly TRBD1 (6 bases). V lost 4 bases and J 8 bases, leaving 20 bases between the germline ends. There are 16 residues in the CDR3. Germline lookup yields CDR1 KGHSH and CDR2 LQKENI. CDR3 residues: CASSLTTGTSGEKLFF. The CDR3 DNA follows: TGTGCCAGCTCACTTACGACCGGGACATCCGGCGAAAAACTGTTTTTT.

V usage is TRBV5-6 and J usage is TRBJ1-2, with D perhaps TRBD1 (5 bases). The germline V gene encodes CDR1 SGHDT and CDR2 YYEEEE. Trimming pared 6 bases from V and 4 bases from J, leaving 13 bases between. The CDR3 extends over 13 amino acids. The CDR3 sequence is CASTPQGFYGYTF. The CDR3 nucleotides are TGTGCCAGCACCCCCCAGGGTTTCTATGGCTACACCTTC. Looking up the rest from reference TRBV5-6 and TRBJ1-2 gives the full variable domain: DAGVTQSPTHLIKTRGQQVTLRCSPKSGHDTVSWYQQALGQGPQFIFQYYEEEERQRGNFPDRFSGHQFPNYSSELNVNALLLGDSALYLCASTPQGFYGYTFGSGTRLTVV.

This clone was detected a few times. This chain links TRBV30 with TRBJ2-2; D is uncertain. Trimming took off 3 bases at V and 1 base at J, with 6 bases between the two ends. This CDR3 region has 13 residues. Germline CDR1 is GTSNPN and CDR2 is SVGIG (reference sequence). The CDR3 coding sequence is TGTGCCTGGAGCTCAGGGAACACCGGGGAGCTGTTTTTT. This codes for CAWSSGNTGELFF.

V gene TRBV4-2 combines with J gene TRBJ2-5, with D possibly being TRBD1 or TRBD2 (5 bases each). The germline CDR1 and CDR2 sequences are LGHNA and YNFKEQ. The CDR3 sequence is 15 residues long. With 1 base removed from V and 5 bases from J, the gap between germline ends came to 14 bases. The CDR3 nucleotides are TGTGCCAGCAGCCAAGTCGTCCACGGGGCGGAGACCCAGTACTTC. This gives the protein CASSQVVHGAETQYF.

This clone came up a few times. The chain combines TRBV2 with TRBJ1-1; possible D gene TRBD1, 5 bases. The CDR3 runs to 13 residues. The germline V gene encodes CDR1 SNHLY and CDR2 FYNNEI. V was shortened by 7 bases and J by 1 base, with 10 bases between the two germline ends. Here the CDR3 reads CASNGHQNTEAFF. The CDR3 nucleotides are TGTGCCAGCAACGGACACCAGAACACTGAAGCTTTCTTT.

Turning to this clone: In the same sample, other DNA sequences code for this CDR3. V and J are TRBV7-2 and TRBJ2-3; 11 bases line up with TRBD2. Trimming cost V 1 base and J 3 bases; bases outside gene matches: 3. Germline V gives CDR1 SGHTA, CDR2 FQGNSA. This CDR3 has 16 residues. The CDR3 is CASSLGSSGGTDTQYF. CDR3 DNA: TGTGCCAGCAGCTTAGGTTCTAGCGGGGGGACAGATACGCAGTATTTT.